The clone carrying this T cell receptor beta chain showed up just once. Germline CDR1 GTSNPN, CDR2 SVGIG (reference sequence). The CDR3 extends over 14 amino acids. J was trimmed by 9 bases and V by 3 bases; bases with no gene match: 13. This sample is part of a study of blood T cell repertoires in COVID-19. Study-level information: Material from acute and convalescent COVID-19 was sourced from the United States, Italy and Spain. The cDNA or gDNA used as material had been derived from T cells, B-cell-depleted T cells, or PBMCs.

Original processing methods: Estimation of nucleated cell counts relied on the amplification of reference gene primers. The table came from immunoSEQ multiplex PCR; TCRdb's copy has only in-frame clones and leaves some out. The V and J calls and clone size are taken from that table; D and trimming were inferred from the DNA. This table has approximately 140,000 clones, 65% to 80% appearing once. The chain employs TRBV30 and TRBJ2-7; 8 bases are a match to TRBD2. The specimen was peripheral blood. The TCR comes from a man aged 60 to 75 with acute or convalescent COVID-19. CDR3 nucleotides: TGTGCCTGGAGACTGGCGGGAGGCCACGGTGGGCAGTACTTC. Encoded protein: CAWRLAGGHGGQYF. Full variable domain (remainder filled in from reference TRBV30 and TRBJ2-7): SQTIHQWPATLVQPVGSPLSLECTVEGTSNPNLYWYRQAAGRGLQLLFYSVGIGQISSEVPQNLSASRPQDRQFILSSKKLLLSDSGFYLCAWRLAGGHGGQYFGPGTRLTVT.